The next 24 T cell receptor beta chains were all read from a single sample in a study of blood T cell repertoires in COVID-19. The protocol was immunoSEQ multiplex PCR, while the TCRdb copy is restricted to in-frame clones and leaves out a portion. Of about 140,000 clones in the sample, over 70% were seen once. Sequenced material: peripheral blood. These receptors all come from a man aged 60 to 69 with active or convalescent COVID-19.

This chain links TRBV28 with TRBJ2-2; 11 nucleotides align to TRBD2. Germline values: CDR1 MDHEN, CDR2 SYDVKM. Unmatched junction bases numbered 11, after V lost 10 bases and J lost 1 base. This CDR3 comprises 17 residues. CDR3 region: CAILGTSGSRNTGELFF. In nucleotides, the CDR3 is TGTGCCATCTTGGGGACTAGCGGAAGCCGGAACACCGGGGAGCTGTTTTTT.

The rearrangement links TRBV19 to TRBJ1-1, with D possibly matching TRBD1 (6 bases). Trimming cost V 9 bases and J 1 base, with 9 bases left between them. Germline lookup yields CDR1 LNHDA and CDR2 SQIVND (reference sequence). The CDR3 is made up of 12 amino acids. CDR3: CASLGQNTEAFF. Written as DNA, the CDR3 is TGTGCCAGCCTGGGACAGAACACTGAAGCTTTCTTT.

The rearrangement links TRBV6-1 to TRBJ2-7, with 8 bases identical to TRBD2. J gave up 3 bases and V 0 bases, and 1 base lay outside the gene matches. The CDR3 runs 14 residues. Germline CDR1 MNHNS, CDR2 SASEGT. CDR3 DNA sequence: TGTGCCAGCAGTGAAGCGGCGGGGGGCTACGAGCAGTACTTC. Protein: CASSEAAGGYEQYF.

The CDR3 here is CSVAKGRAIYEQYF. Written as DNA, the CDR3 is TGCAGCGTTGCAAAAGGGAGGGCGATCTACGAGCAGTACTTC. V is TRBV29-1 and J is TRBJ2-7, with 7 bases matching TRBD2. CDR3 length equals 14 residues. The trim removed 4 bases at V and 3 bases at J, leaving 9 bases unmatched. The germline gives CDR1 SQVTM, CDR2 ANQGSEA.

The chain recombines TRBV5-1 with TRBJ1-2; 9 bases fit TRBD1. Germline V lookup: CDR1 SGHRS, CDR2 YFSETQ. V gave up 4 bases and J gave up 4 bases; unmatched junction bases: 14. The CDR3 contains 17 residues. CDR3 amino acids: CASSDGTGRRLGYGYTF. CDR3 coding DNA: TGCGCCAGCAGCGATGGGACAGGGAGGAGGTTGGGCTATGGCTACACCTTC.

The genes are TRBV18 and TRBJ2-3, with D tentatively TRBD2 (5 bases). The CDR3 runs 15 residues. CDR1 is KGHSH and CDR2 is LQKENI in the germline V gene. The V gene lost 2 bases and the J gene lost 4 bases, with 13 bases spanning the gap. The chain's CDR3 is CASSPSGPWADTQYF. CDR3 coding DNA: TGTGCCAGCTCACCAAGCGGCCCCTGGGCAGATACGCAGTATTTT. Using reference TRBV18 and TRBJ2-3 for the parts outside the CDR3, the full variable domain is NAGVMQNPRHLVRRRGQEARLRCSPMKGHSHVYWYRQLPEEGLKFMVYLQKENIIDESGMPKERFSAEFPKEGPSILRIQQVVRGDSAAYFCASSPSGPWADTQYFGPGTRLTVL.

The genes are TRBV28 and TRBJ2-7; perhaps TRBD2 as D (5 bases). CDR1 MDHEN and CDR2 SYDVKM come from the germline V gene. The CDR3 is 15 residues long. V was trimmed by 6 bases and J by 3 bases, leaving 18 bases between them. CDR3 DNA: TGTGCCAGCAGCCTTGAGGGTTTAGGTAACTACGAGCAGTACTTC. The encoded protein is CASSLEGLGNYEQYF.

This chain joins TRBV5-1 and TRBJ2-2; 11 bases fit TRBD1. CDR3 length: 15 amino acids. Germline V gives CDR1 SGHRS, CDR2 YFSETQ. V dropped 4 bases and J dropped 5; count of bases not matched to a gene: 4. CDR3 amino acids: CASSPGQGETGELFF. CDR3 sequence (DNA): TGCGCCAGCAGCCCGGGACAGGGGGAGACCGGGGAGCTGTTTTTT.

J is TRBJ1-5 and V is TRBV3-1 (or the pseudogene TRBV3-2), with 7 bases aligning to TRBD1. The V segment lost 2 bases and the J segment 10 bases; nucleotides outside the gene matches: 5. This CDR3 has 13 residues. The germline CDR1 and CDR2 sequences are LGHDT and YNNKEL (reference sequence). CDR3 region: CASSQTGVGPQHF. CDR3 DNA: TGTGCCAGCAGCCAAACAGGGGTAGGCCCCCAGCATTTT.

The chain has TRBV6-6 and TRBJ1-5, with 7 bases aligning to TRBD1. This CDR3 is built from 16 residues. Trimming took 2 bases from V and 0 from J; bases not matched to a gene: 4. Germline assignment: CDR1 MNHNY and CDR2 SVGAGI (reference sequence). CDR3 nucleotides: TGTGCCAGCAGTTACCCAGGACAGGTTAGCAATCAGCCCCAGCATTTT. The encoded protein is CASSYPGQVSNQPQHF.

The rearrangement links TRBV6-2 or TRBV6-3 to TRBJ2-1; TRBD2 aligns across 10 bases. This CDR3 is built from 18 residues. V shed 2 bases, J shed 5 bases, and the junction held 12 bases outside the gene matches. Per the germline V gene, CDR1 is MNHEY and CDR2 is SVGEGT. The CDR3 bases are TGTGCCAGCAGTTACACTCCCGGGACTAGCGCTTGGGACAATGAGCAGTTCTTC. Translation gives CASSYTPGTSAWDNEQFF.

This chain links TRBV4-2 with TRBJ2-7; no firm D call. CDR1 is LGHNA and CDR2 is YNFKEQ in the germline V gene. V dropped 0 bases and J dropped 3 bases, with 6 bases sitting between them. The CDR3 consists of 13 residues. DNA for the CDR3: TGTGCCAGCAGCCAAGACCACGGCTACGAGCAGTACTTC. Translated: CASSQDHGYEQYF.

J is TRBJ1-5 and V is TRBV28; 7 bases agree with TRBD1. CDR3 length: 13 residues. The germline V gene has CDR1 MDHEN and CDR2 SYDVKM. With V trimmed by 8 bases and J by 4 bases, 5 bases remained unmatched. This CDR3 is CASRQGVNQPQHF. Here the CDR3 DNA reads TGTGCCAGCCGACAGGGAGTTAATCAGCCCCAGCATTTT.

The chain carries TRBV5-1 and TRBJ2-1, with 9 bases aligning to TRBD1. The germline V gene has CDR1 SGHRS and CDR2 YFSETQ. V was pared by 1 base and J by 3 bases, with 2 bases of the junction left unmatched. CDR3 length: 15 amino acids. CDR3 amino acids: CASSLWGQGYNEQFF. CDR3 sequence (DNA): TGCGCCAGCAGCTTGTGGGGACAGGGCTACAATGAGCAGTTCTTC.

This clone came up once. This chain uses TRBV4-3 with TRBJ2-1, with TRBD2 identical over 8 bases. J was trimmed by 6 bases and V by 1 base; bases with no gene match: 14. Per germline, CDR1 LGHNA and CDR2 YSLEER. The CDR3 has 18 amino acids. The CDR3 DNA is TGCGCCAGCAGCCAAGGACTTACTAGCGGCCCTTCGGGCAATGAGCAGTTCTTC. This sequence encodes CASSQGLTSGPSGNEQFF.

The chain employs TRBV30 and TRBJ2-1; no firm D call. V gave up 0 bases and J gave up 0 bases, with 9 bases separating them. Germline CDR1 GTSNPN, CDR2 SVGIG (reference sequence). CDR3 length: 15 residues. This CDR3 reads CAWSVGGGSYNEQFF. The DNA for the CDR3 is TGTGCCTGGAGTGTCGGCGGTGGCTCCTACAATGAGCAGTTCTTC.

The chain has TRBV28 and TRBJ1-4; D is unclear. The CDR3 runs to 16 residues. The V and J ends lost 6 bases and 8 bases respectively, with 22 bases between them. Germline assignment: CDR1 MDHEN and CDR2 SYDVKM. The CDR3 region is CASSPLKARVKEKLFF. The CDR3 coding sequence is TGTGCCAGCAGCCCCTTGAAGGCGAGGGTAAAGGAAAAACTGTTTTTT.

The rearrangement uses TRBV7-6 and TRBJ2-3; 11 nucleotides align to TRBD1. This CDR3 is 15 amino acids long. Germline trimming cut 1 base from V and 5 bases from J; bases unmatched to any gene: 2. Per the germline V gene, CDR1 is SGHVS and CDR2 is FNYEAQ. The chain's CDR3 is CASSLVGTGGDTQYF. The CDR3 DNA is TGTGCCAGCAGCTTAGTGGGGACAGGGGGAGATACGCAGTATTTT.

The rearrangement links TRBV6-2 or TRBV6-3 to TRBJ2-7; 7 nucleotides match TRBD2. The V gene's germline CDR1 is MNHEY and CDR2 SVGEGT. The CDR3 consists of 13 residues. The V and J ends lost 4 bases and 3 bases, in that order; junction bases with no gene match: 3. The CDR3: CASSFREDYEQYF. The DNA of the CDR3 is TGTGCCAGCAGTTTCCGGGAGGACTACGAGCAGTACTTC.

The rearrangement uses TRBV23-1 and TRBJ2-5; D may be TRBD2 (6 bases). TRBV23-1 is given ORF status, its function remaining uncertain. The CDR3 length is 15 residues. Trimming shortened V by 2 bases and J by 1 base, and 11 bases separated the two germline ends. The CDR3 DNA reads TGCGCCAGCAGTCAAACGGGAGCCTCCCAAGAGACCCAGTACTTC. Translated, it gives CASSQTGASQETQYF.

This clone was counted a few times. The chain is built from TRBV24-1 and TRBJ1-2, with TRBD1 identical over 10 bases. CDR1 and CDR2 from the germline V gene are KGHDR and SFDVKD. The CDR3 is made up of 15 amino acids. The ends lost 3 bases at V and 7 bases at J; junction bases unmatched: 7. The CDR3 region has the DNA TGTGCCACCAGTGATACGGGACAGGGGCCCTCTGGCTACACCTTC. It encodes CATSDTGQGPSGYTF.

The chain combines TRBV24-1 with TRBJ2-2; a weak D match, TRBD2 (5 bases). This CDR3 is built from 17 residues. In germline, CDR1 is KGHDR, CDR2 SFDVKD. V was clipped by 0 bases and J by 5 bases, with 15 bases between them. The CDR3 loop reads CATSDLREGEGTGELFF. The DNA of the CDR3 is TGTGCCACCAGTGATTTGCGTGAGGGAGAAGGTACCGGGGAGCTGTTTTTT.

The rearrangement joins TRBV19 to TRBJ2-2, with D possibly TRBD2 on 5 matching bases. CDR3 length: 14 amino acids. Germline CDR1 and CDR2: LNHDA and SQIVND (reference sequence). The V and J ends lost 6 bases and 5 bases respectively, with 13 bases between them. CDR3 protein: CASRAGPGTGELFF. The CDR3 nucleotides are TGTGCCAGTAGAGCAGGCCCGGGGACCGGGGAGCTGTTTTTT.

V and J are TRBV14 and TRBJ2-5, with 7 bases identical to TRBD2. The germline gives CDR1 SGHDN, CDR2 FVKESK. V lost 4 bases to trimming and J lost 7 bases; unmatched junction nucleotides: 12. The CDR3 is 15 amino acids. CDR3 DNA sequence: TGTGCCAGCAGCCCCCAAAGGGGAGGGTTTGGGACCCAGTACTTC. It yields the protein CASSPQRGGFGTQYF.